The sequence of this T cell receptor (beta chain) was determined in a study of shared clonotypes between healthy human individuals (dated by TCRdb to the early 2020s). The study in broad terms: Three men and a couple of women, aged 18 to 49 years, made up the cohort. For each donor, CD4 naive and CD4 memory were each run on three plates, CD8 naive on two plates, and CD8 memory on one plate. The study deeply sequenced blood TCR repertoires of about 5 healthy adults to estimate repertoire size and the extent of clonotype sharing between individuals. To increase sequencing depth and limit assay-specific biases, different laboratories used diverse techniques to prepare libraries and sequence TCR repertoires. Leukapheresis yielded between about 0.85 and 10 billion PBMCs per donor. What the authors observed across the whole study: Pairwise subsampling indicated that sequencing depth was expected to affect the degree of clonotype sharing among donors. Even with the large sequencing depth, rarefaction of the sorted-subset datasets indicated that sequencing was incomplete. When a few donors were compared, the shared fraction of clonotypes was around 5% for naive CD4, about 4% for naive CD8, about 2.5% for memory CD4, and less than 0.5% for memory CD8. Because the study included a small number of donors, the genetic and exposure-history diversity represented was limited. Larger estimated clonotype richness was generally found for naive subsets than for memory subsets. Sampling was restricted to blood, and TCR repertoires in tissue are likely to differ from TCR repertoires in blood. Compared with non-shared clonotypes, clonotypes shared by all four sorted-subset donors had higher generation probabilities.

Donors were healthy HIV-negative adults with no recently reported acute infections or vaccinations. Only Caucasian adults living in Nashville, Tennessee, USA were represented among the donors. CD4+ T cells were enriched by magnetic negative selection, after which naive cells were positively selected on CD45RA and the negative fraction was taken as the memory subset. Blood was obtained by leukapheresis, after which PBMCs were separated by Ficoll-Histopaque density gradient centrifugation and cryopreserved in liquid nitrogen vapor phase. Analytical flow cytometry was used to check the purity and quantity of each magnetically sorted T cell population. From each sorted fraction, genomic DNA was isolated and quantified by UV absorbance on a Nanodrop 2000c. As regards this clone: Its antigen remains unidentified. No base quality information exists; no much larger clone differs at one position.

Using the deep immunoSEQ assay, TCR CDR3 regions were amplified from genomic DNA by multiplex PCR. For each cell subset, the extracted genomic DNA was distributed evenly across all wells of several immunoSEQ 96-well plates, and each plate served as one replicate. For sorted subsets, each replicate PCR was loaded with approximately 200 ng genomic DNA, equivalent to 25,000 to 35,000 T cell genomes. The purified libraries were quantified using a Qubit 3.0 fluorometer, sized with a Bioanalyzer 2100, and then quantified again using the KAPA Library Quantification kit. Every immunoSEQ 96-well plate was sequenced on a dedicated single-read 150-cycle Illumina NextSeq 550 flow cell. Concerning the study's data processing: Because only junctional sequences without quality scores were contained in the immunoSEQ output, filtering matching that applied to full-length reads could not be performed. To assign V/J genes and CDR3, sequences were annotated against IMGT germline references using PyIR, a Python wrapper for IgBLAST v1.9. Any read was removed if the V/J assignment was weak (E-value above 1e-6), the CDR3 was missing, or the read contained stop codons, out-of-frame junctions, or ambiguous translated residues. V3J clonotypes were defined by identical inferred V gene, J gene, and CDR3 amino acid sequence. Percentage overlap between repertoires was calculated by dividing the number of shared unique clonotypes by the size of the smaller repertoire. Three approaches were used to assess repertoire richness: RTK rarefaction, the Chao1 estimator, and Recon v2.1 estimates of unobserved clonotypes. Generation probabilities for all TCRbeta clonotypes obtained by the gDNA method from four donors were computed using OLGA. TCRdb obtained this table from immuneACCESS and retained in-frame rearrangements with V and J assigned. These tables miss some clones; where compared with another copy, unresolved V genes account for less than half of the shortfall, and the remainder is unexplained. That table gives V, J and clone size, and the DNA gave D and trimming. Present in this sample are around 1,100,000 clones, around three quarters of which were seen just once. In total, the top ten clones hold roughly 0.82% of the sample.

The source is a man younger than 35 in good health. Some clones in this sample may be carry-over from other donors' samples. Material: memory CD4+ T cells from PBMCs. Taken with the paper, the label for cell subset or site translates to: CD45RA-negative fraction.

The CDR3 amino acid sequence is: CASSLGVDRDGYGYTF. The sequenced DNA is TGTGCCAGCAGCTTGGGGGTCGACAGGGACGGCTATGGCTACACCTTC. The V gene is TRBV5-5 and the J gene is TRBJ1-2; TRBD1 agrees with 7 junctional bases. V trim: 0 bases; J trim: 4 bases; unmatched bases: 9. The germline V gene encodes CDR1 SGHKS and CDR2 YYEKEE (reference sequence). From the cysteine up to the phenylalanine, the CDR3 has a length of 16 residues. Only the CDR3 DNA is retained, 48 bases long and in frame from the first base.